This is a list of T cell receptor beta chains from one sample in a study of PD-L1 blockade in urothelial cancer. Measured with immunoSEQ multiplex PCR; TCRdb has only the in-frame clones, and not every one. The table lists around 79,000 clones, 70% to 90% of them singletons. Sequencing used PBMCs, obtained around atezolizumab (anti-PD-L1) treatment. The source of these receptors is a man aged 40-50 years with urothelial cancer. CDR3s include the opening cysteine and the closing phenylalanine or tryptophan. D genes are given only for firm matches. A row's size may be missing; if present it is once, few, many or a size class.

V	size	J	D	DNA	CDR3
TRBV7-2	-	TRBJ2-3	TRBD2	TGTGCCAGCAGCTTAAGGGCGGGAGGGCCGAAAGATACGCAGTATTTT	CASSLRAGGPKDTQYF
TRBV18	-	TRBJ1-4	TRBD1	TGTGCCAGCACGCCTCGGGACAGGGCGGAAAAACTGTTTTTT	CASTPRDRAEKLFF
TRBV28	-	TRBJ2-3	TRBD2	TGTGCCAGCAGTTTATGGTCCCCTAGCGGGAGTTCAGATACGCAGTATTTT	CASSLWSPSGSSDTQYF
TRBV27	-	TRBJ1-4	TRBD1	TGTGCCAGCAGTCCGGGACAGCCTAATGAAAAACTGTTTTTT	CASSPGQPNEKLFF
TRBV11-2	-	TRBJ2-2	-	TGTGCCAGCAGCCGAGCTTGGGGGCCCGGGGAGCTGTTTTTT	CASSRAWGPGELFF
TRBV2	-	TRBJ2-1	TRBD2	TGTGCCATTCCCCCCTTAGCGGGAGAGTACAATGAGCAGTTCTTC	CAIPPLAGEYNEQFF
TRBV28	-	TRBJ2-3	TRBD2	TGTGCCAGCAGTTTTCCGAGCGGGGGAGATACGCAGTATTTT	CASSFPSGGDTQYF
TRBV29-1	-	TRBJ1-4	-	TGCAGCGTTGGCCCATGGGCGACTAATGAAAAACTGTTTTTT	CSVGPWATNEKLFF
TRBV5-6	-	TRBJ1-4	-	TGTGCCAGCAGCATGGGGGCTTCTAATGAAAAACTGTTTTTT	CASSMGASNEKLFF
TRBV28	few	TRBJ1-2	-	TGTGCCAGCAGGCTAGTCGCGGGGAACTATGGCTACACCTTC	CASRLVAGNYGYTF
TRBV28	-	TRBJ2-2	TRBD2	TGTGCCAGCAGCCTACCGGGGGGGGCGAGCGGGGAGCTGTTTTTT	CASSLPGGASGELFF
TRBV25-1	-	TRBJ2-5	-	TGTGCCAGCCGTTTCGGTGGTGAGACCCAGTACTTC	CASRFGGETQYF
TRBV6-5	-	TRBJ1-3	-	TGTGCCAGCAGTTACGCCCCAGGGACTGGAAACACCATATATTTT	CASSYAPGTGNTIYF
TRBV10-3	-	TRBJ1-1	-	TGTGCCATCAGCCCTAGGGCAGGGCGATCGAACACTGAAGCTTTCTTT	CAISPRAGRSNTEAFF
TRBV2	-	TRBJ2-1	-	TGTGCCAGCAGGCCCCCAATAGCGGCTACAGACAATGAGCAGTTCTTC	CASRPPIAATDNEQFF
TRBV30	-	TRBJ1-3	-	TGTGCCTGGAGTGTACGACGGGGTGCCTCTGGAAACACCATATATTTT	CAWSVRRGASGNTIYF
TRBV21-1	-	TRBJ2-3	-	TGTGCCAGCAGCGTCACGGGACTAGCGGGAGGGTCCACAGATACGCAGTATTTT	CASSVTGLAGGSTDTQYF
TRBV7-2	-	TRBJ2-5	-	TGTGCCAGCAGCTTAGCCTCGGAGCAAGAGACCCAGTACTTC	CASSLASEQETQYF
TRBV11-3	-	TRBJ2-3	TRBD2	TGTGCCAGCTCGGGAGGAATTGATACGCAGTATTTT	CASSGGIDTQYF
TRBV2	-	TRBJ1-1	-	TGTGCCAGCTCCGACAGCCCGAACACTGAAGCTTTCTTT	CASSDSPNTEAFF
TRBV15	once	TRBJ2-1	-	TGTGCCACCAGCAGTCTGGGGCGAGGATCCTACAATGAGCAGTTCTTC	CATSSLGRGSYNEQFF
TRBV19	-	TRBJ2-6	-	TGTGCCAGTAGTATGAGGAGCGATCTTAGCTCTGGGGCCAACGTCCTGACTTTC	CASSMRSDLSSGANVLTF
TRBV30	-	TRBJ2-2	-	TGTGCCTGGCCCAGCGTCACCGGGGAGCTGTTTTTT	CAWPSVTGELFF
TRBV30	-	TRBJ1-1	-	TGTGCCTGGAGCCCACCCCATACCGCGAACGCTTTCTTT	CAWSPPHTANAFF
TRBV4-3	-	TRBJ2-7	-	TGCGCCAGCAGCCCGACAGGACAGCCGAACTACGAGCAGTACTTC	CASSPTGQPNYEQYF
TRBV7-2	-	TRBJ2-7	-	TGTGCCGACCGGACCCGGCAGGGCTTC	CADRTRQGF
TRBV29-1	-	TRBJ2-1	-	TGCAGCGGGTGGGGGGAGTTGAATGAGCAGTTCTTC	CSGWGELNEQFF
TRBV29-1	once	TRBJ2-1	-	TGCAGCGTTGATGGAGGAGACCGACGGCGATACAATGAGCAGTTCTTC	CSVDGGDRRRYNEQFF
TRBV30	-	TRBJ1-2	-	TGTGCCTGGAGTTCGGTAGGCTACACCTTC	CAWSSVGYTF
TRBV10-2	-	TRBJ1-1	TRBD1	TGCGCCAGCAGCCGCCGGGGACAGGGGATAGCCACTGAAGCTTTCTTT	CASSRRGQGIATEAFF
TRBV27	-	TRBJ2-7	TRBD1	TGTGCCAGCAGTTTAAGTGGGACAGCCTCCTACGAGCAGTACTTC	CASSLSGTASYEQYF
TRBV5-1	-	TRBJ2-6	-	TGCGCCAGCAGCGTTAATGGGGGGTCTGGGGCCAACGTCCTGACTTTC	CASSVNGGSGANVLTF
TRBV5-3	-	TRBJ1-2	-	TGTGCCAGAACCACCGCTCGGGATGGCTACACCTTC	CARTTARDGYTF
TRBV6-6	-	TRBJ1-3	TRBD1	TGTGCCAGCAGCTCCGGGACAGCTGGAAACACCATATATTTT	CASSSGTAGNTIYF
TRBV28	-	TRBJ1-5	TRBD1	TGTGCCAGCAGTTTCCCTCCGACAGGGAGCGTTGGTCAGCCCCAGCATTTT	CASSFPPTGSVGQPQHF
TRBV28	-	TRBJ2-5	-	TGTGCCAGCAGGGAAGGGACACTCTTGCGGGAGACCCAGTACTTC	CASREGTLLRETQYF
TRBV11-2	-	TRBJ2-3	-	TGTGCCAGCAGCTTACAGGTAGCAGATACGCAGTATTTT	CASSLQVADTQYF
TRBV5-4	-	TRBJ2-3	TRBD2	TGTGCCAGCTCTAGCGGGAGACTGACAGATACGCAGTATTTT	CASSSGRLTDTQYF
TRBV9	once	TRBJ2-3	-	TGTGCCAGCAGCGTAGCCGGGACTAGCACAGATACGCAGTATTTT	CASSVAGTSTDTQYF
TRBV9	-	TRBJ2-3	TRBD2	TGTGCCAGCAGCTCCAGTAGCGGGACAGATACGCAGTATTTT	CASSSSSGTDTQYF
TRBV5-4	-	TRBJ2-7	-	TGTGCCAGCAGCTTGGGACAGGCCGACTACGAGCAGTACTTC	CASSLGQADYEQYF
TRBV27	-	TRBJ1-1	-	TGTGCCAGCACCACGTTACAGGGGAACACTGAAGCTTTCTTT	CASTTLQGNTEAFF
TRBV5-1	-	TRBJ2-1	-	TGCGCCAGCAGCGGGGGTGGGACTTCCTACAATGAGCAGTTCTTC	CASSGGGTSYNEQFF
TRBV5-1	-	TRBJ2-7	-	TGCGCCAGCAGCTTAAATAGTCAGGGTGGCCACGAGCAGTACTTC	CASSLNSQGGHEQYF
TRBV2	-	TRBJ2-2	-	TGTGCCAGCAGTGCAGGGACCGGGGAGCTGTTTTTT	CASSAGTGELFF
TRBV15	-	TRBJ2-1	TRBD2	TGTGCCACCAGCAGAGATTTCTTAACTAGCGGGAGCTATGAGCAGTTCTTC	CATSRDFLTSGSYEQFF
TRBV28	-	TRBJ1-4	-	TGTGCCAGCAGTGCGGGGGGCACTAATGAAAAACTGTTTTTT	CASSAGGTNEKLFF
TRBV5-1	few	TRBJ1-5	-	TGCGCCAGCAGCCCGGACGGGGGGGTCGGTCAGCCCCAGCATTTT	CASSPDGGVGQPQHF
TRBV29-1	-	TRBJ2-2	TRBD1	TGCAGCTTTCGACAGGGGAACACCGGGGAGCTGTTTTTT	CSFRQGNTGELFF
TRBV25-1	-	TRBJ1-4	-	TGTGCCAGCAGTGACGGGTGGGAAAAACTGTTTTTT	CASSDGWEKLFF
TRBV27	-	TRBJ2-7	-	TGTGCCAGCAGTCCAAGCAGCAGGGTTCACGGGTACAACGAGCAGTACTTC	CASSPSSRVHGYNEQYF
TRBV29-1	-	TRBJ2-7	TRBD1	TGCAGCGTTGGAGGGGGACAGGGAATGGGACAGTACTTC	CSVGGGQGMGQYF
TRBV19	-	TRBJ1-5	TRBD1	TGTGCCAGTTCTCAGGGGGCAAGACAGCCCCAGCATTTT	CASSQGARQPQHF
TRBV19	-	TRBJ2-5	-	TGTGCCAGTAGTAAGATAAGCGGGGAGACCCAGTACTTC	CASSKISGETQYF
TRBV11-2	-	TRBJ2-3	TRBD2	TGTGCCAGCAGTCTGGGACTAGCGGAAACAGATACGCAGTATTTT	CASSLGLAETDTQYF
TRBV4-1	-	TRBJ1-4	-	TGCGCCAGCAGCCAAGGACTAAACGAAGTACGGGAAAAACTGTTTTTT	CASSQGLNEVREKLFF
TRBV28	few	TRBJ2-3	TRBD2	TGTGCCACCACTACCGCCGGGGGGACTAGTGCAGATACGCAGTATTTT	CATTTAGGTSADTQYF